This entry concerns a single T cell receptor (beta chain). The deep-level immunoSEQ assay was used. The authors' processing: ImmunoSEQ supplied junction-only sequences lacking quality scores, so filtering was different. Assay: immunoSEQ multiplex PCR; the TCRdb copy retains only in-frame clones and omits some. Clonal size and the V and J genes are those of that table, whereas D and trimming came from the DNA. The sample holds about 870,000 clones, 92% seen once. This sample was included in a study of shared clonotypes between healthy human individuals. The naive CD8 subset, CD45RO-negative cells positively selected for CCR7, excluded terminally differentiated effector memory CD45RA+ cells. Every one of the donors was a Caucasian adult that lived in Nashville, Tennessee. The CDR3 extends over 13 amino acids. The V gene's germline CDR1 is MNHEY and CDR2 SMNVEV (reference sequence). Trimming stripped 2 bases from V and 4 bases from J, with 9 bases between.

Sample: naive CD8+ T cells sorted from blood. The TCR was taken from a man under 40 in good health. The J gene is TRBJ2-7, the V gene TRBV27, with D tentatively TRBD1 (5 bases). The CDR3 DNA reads TGTGCCAGCAGTTTACTAGGGGAATACGAGCAGTACTTC. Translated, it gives CASSLLGEYEQYF.